This T cell receptor beta chain comes out of a study of T cells after yellow fever vaccination (dated by TCRdb to the late 2010s). The study in broad terms: The SMART-Seq v4 Ultra Low Input RNA kit was used to prepare libraries from fractions with low cell numbers. To track T-cell clones before and after primary and booster YFV17D yellow fever vaccination, bulk TCR alpha and beta repertoires were sequenced longitudinally. The cohort comprised two healthy male donors, one aged 18 to 30 and one aged 30 to 40 years. Blood samples were taken at several timepoints before and after primary and secondary immunization, and bulk PBMC replicates and cell subsets were isolated.

Points the paper makes about the study in general: A small fraction of clonotypes appeared in both the CD4 and CD8 compartments, likely as a result of convergent recombination. The secondary T-cell response was found to be weaker but faster than the primary response, with a peak reached on day 5 rather than on day 15. Most clones expanded after primary vaccination (about 95% of CD4 and 88% of CD8) were re-detected after the booster, suggesting that broad memory maintenance occurred. Only a couple of donors were included in the study, so the extent to which the findings can be generalized is limited. FACS-sorted repertoires could contain abundant contaminating clonotypes from the bulk population, so computational filtering was required.

This clonotype was counted at least ten times. The antigen it recognizes is unknown. No base quality information exists; no much larger clone differs at one position. Sequencing used an Illumina NovaSeq 6000. Synthesis of TCR cDNA relied on 5'RACE template switching, a step that introduced a universal primer site along with unique molecular identifiers. Priming of cDNA synthesis was performed from both the TCR alpha and TCR beta constant segments. Libraries were amplified in two PCR steps, with sample barcodes and sequencing adapters added in the second step. Sequencing of the libraries was done on either Illumina HiSeq 2500 (2x100 bp) or NovaSeq (2x150 bp). For the original study's pipeline: Reads were demultiplexed and collapsed into UMI consensus sequences with MIGEC, and V(D)J alignment was performed with MiXCR. Clonotypes responding to the vaccine were identified with edgeR on replicate PBMC samples, with the criteria of FDR below 0.01 and a log2 fold change above 5 up to day 15. Each bulk clonotype received a CD4 or CD8 identity based on whether the sequenced CD4 or CD8 repertoire contained that clonotype at higher abundance. The public reads were reanalyzed by TCRdb: fastp trimming at Q25, MiXCR alignment, in-frame beta chains only. Rows matching on CDR3 protein sequence are summarized as one entry with the most common DNA and genes. TCRdb, not the authors, supplied the V and J calls. The sample table contains 230,000 or so distinct CDR3 sequences; only one count was recorded for about 3.7% of them. The leading ten clones occupy under 20% of the sample.

Read against the paper, the sample's treatment or condition label means: live attenuated yellow fever vaccine strain. At every blood-draw timepoint, two biological replicates of bulk PBMCs were collected. PBMCs were isolated from peripheral blood using a standard Ficoll-Paque protocol. TriZol was used to extract RNA from bulk PBMCs, CD4 and CD8 fractions, and dextramer-positive and dextramer-negative fractions. Source: PBMCs, taken 15 days after the yellow fever booster vaccination. The TCR was taken from a man aged 18 to 29 who received the YFV17D yellow fever vaccine.

For the CDR3, the sequence is CASSLVVVDEQYF. DNA sequence: TGTGCCAGCAGCTTAGTTGTGGTGGACGAGCAGTACTTC. Recombination linked TRBV7-2 to TRBJ2-7, with an unclear D gene assignment. V lost 1 base and J lost 5 bases; the stretch between them is 9 bases long. The CDR3 starts with the cysteine, ends with the phenylalanine, and has 13 residues. Only the CDR3 DNA is retained, 39 bases long and in frame from the first base. Based on the germline V gene, the CDR1 and CDR2 sequences are SGHTA and FQGNSA.